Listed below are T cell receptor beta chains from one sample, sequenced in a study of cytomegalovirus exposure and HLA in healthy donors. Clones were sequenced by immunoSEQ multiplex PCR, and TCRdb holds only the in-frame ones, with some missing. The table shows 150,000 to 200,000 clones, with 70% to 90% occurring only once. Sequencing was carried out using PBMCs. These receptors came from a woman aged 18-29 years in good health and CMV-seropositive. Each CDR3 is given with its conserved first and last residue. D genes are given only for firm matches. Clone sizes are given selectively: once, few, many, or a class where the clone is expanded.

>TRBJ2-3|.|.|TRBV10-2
CATLRWEAITDTQYF
TGCGCCACTCTAAGATGGGAGGCTATCACAGATACGCAGTATTTT
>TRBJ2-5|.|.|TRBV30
CAWSARRGETQYF
TGTGCCTGGAGCGCAAGGCGCGGAGAGACCCAGTACTTC
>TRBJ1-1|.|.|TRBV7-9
CASSLPTGKTEAFF
TGTGCCAGCAGCTTACCCACAGGGAAGACTGAAGCTTTCTTT
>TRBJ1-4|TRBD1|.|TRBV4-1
CASSQGRRDRGYKLFF
TGCGCCAGCAGCCAAGGGCGGCGGGACAGGGGCTATAAACTGTTTTTT
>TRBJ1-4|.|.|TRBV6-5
CASSRSGTNEKLFF
TGTGCCAGCAGCCGATCAGGGACTAATGAAAAACTGTTTTTT
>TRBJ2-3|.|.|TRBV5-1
CASSFQRGTDTQYF
TGCGCCAGCAGCTTCCAACGGGGGACAGATACGCAGTATTTT
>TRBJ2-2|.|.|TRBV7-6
CASSLAQGGGELFF
TGTGCCAGCAGCTTAGCGCAAGGGGGCGGGGAGCTGTTTTTT
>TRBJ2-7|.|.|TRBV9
CASSVGDSWREQYF
TGTGCCAGCAGCGTAGGGGACTCTTGGCGGGAGCAGTACTTC
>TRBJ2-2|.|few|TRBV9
CASSVYGENTGELFF
TGTGCCAGCAGCGTATACGGGGAGAACACCGGGGAGCTGTTTTTT
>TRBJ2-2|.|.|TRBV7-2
CASSPPGANTGELFF
TGTGCCAGCAGCCCGCCGGGAGCTAACACCGGGGAGCTGTTTTTT
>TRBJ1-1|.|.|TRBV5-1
CASSPGQHTEAFF
TGCGCCAGCAGCCCAGGACAGCACACTGAAGCTTTCTTT
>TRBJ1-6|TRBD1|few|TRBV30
CAWSEGQGASSPLHF
TGTGCCTGGAGTGAGGGACAGGGGGCGTCGTCACCCCTCCACTTT
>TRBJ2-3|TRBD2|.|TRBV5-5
CASSPELAGTDTQYF
TGTGCCAGCAGCCCCGAACTAGCGGGGACGGATACGCAGTATTTT
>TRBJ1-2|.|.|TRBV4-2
CASSLGRGVSYGYTF
TGTGCCAGCAGCCTCGGCCGGGGGGTGTCCTATGGCTACACCTTC
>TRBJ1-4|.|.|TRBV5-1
CASSLAYVNEKLFF
TGCGCCAGCAGCTTGGCGTATGTTAATGAAAAACTGTTTTTT
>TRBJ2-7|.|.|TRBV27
CASSLIQVYEQYF
TGTGCCAGCAGTTTAATTCAGGTCTACGAGCAGTACTTC
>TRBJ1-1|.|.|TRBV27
CASRPRRENTEAFF
TGTGCCAGCAGACCCCGGAGAGAGAACACTGAAGCTTTCTTT
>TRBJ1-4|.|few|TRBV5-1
CASSLVGILRGTNEKLFF
TGCGCCAGCAGCTTGGTGGGGATACTTAGGGGAACTAATGAAAAACTGTTTTTT
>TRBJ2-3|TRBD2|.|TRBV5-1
CASRVNPSTSGSTDTQYF
TGCGCCAGCAGAGTCAACCCCTCGACTAGCGGTAGCACAGATACGCAGTATTTT